The following is a T cell receptor beta chain sequence with its context. This sample is drawn from a study of blood T cell repertoires in COVID-19. Background on the study: Samples of COVID-19 (acute and convalescent) were obtained from the United States, Italy and Spain. The analysed material was cDNA or gDNA that came from T cells, B-cell-depleted T cells, or PBMCs.

The V end lost 8 bases, the J end lost 10 bases, and 21 bases lay between the germline ends. Germline V lookup: CDR1 SNHLY, CDR2 FYNNEI. This CDR3 has 15 residues. Authors' analysis steps: Estimation of nucleated cell counts relied on the amplification of reference gene primers. Method: immunoSEQ multiplex PCR; TCRdb's copy keeps in-frame clones and lacks some. V, J and clone size reflect that table, while D and trimming were determined from the DNA. Of 110,000 to 150,000 clones in the sample, around 90% were seen once. Input material: peripheral blood. V usage is TRBV2 and J usage is TRBJ1-6; tentative D call: TRBD1 (5 bases). The receptor was isolated from a human donor in a cohort sampled during active COVID-19. CDR3 DNA: TGTGCCAGCCGACCTCCCCGGGGGGAGGGCTCACCCCTCCACTTT. Amino acid sequence: CASRPPRGEGSPLHF.